This T cell receptor beta chain was sequenced in a study of T-cell memory formation after mild COVID-19. Germline V gene data show CDR1 as SGHRS and CDR2 as YFSETQ. Deletions cut 0 bases from V and 6 bases from J, with 13 bases between. The CDR3 covers 15 residues. TCRdb re-analysed the 5' RACE reads in MiXCR, keeping a single row per CDR3 protein. The repertoire holds fewer than 250,000 distinct CDR3 sequences, approximately 15% seen once, with 2% to 2.5% in the top ten. The specimen was PBMCs or a T cell subset sorted from them (not recorded which). The clonotype comes from an adult woman who had mild COVID-19 (a few samples of this study predate the infection). Cell type and time point are not known. This chain links TRBV5-1 with TRBJ2-1; possible D gene TRBD1, 5 bases. DNA of the CDR3: TGCGCCAGCAGCTTGGCCCCAGGGCGAGGCAATGAGCAGTTCTTC. This translates into CASSLAPGRGNEQFF.